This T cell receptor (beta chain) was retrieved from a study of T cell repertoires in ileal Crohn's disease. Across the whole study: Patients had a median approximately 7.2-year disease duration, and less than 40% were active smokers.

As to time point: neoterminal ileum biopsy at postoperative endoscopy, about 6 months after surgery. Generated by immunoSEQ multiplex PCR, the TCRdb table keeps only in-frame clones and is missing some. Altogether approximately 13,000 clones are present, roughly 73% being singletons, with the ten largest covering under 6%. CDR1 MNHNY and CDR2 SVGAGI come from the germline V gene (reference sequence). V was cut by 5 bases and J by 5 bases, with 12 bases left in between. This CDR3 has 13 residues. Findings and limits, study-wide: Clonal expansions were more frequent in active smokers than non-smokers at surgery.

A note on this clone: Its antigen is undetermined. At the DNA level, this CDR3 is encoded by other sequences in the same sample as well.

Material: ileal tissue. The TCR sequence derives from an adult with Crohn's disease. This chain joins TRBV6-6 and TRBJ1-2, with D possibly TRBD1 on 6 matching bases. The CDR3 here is CASSPTGDYGYTF. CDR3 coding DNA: TGTGCCAGCAGTCCGACAGGCGATTATGGCTACACCTTC.